Listed below are T cell receptor beta chains from one sample, sequenced in a study of T cell responses to AZD1222 COVID-19 vaccine. Profiled with immunoSEQ multiplex PCR; TCRdb holds only in-frame clones, not every one. The sample lists 120,000 or so clones; around 86% were seen once. Specimen: peripheral blood, collected 28 days after the second AZD1222 dose. These receptors all stem from an adult who received the AZD1222 COVID-19 vaccine. CDR3s include the opening cysteine and the closing phenylalanine or tryptophan. A D gene is named only where the DNA matches it firmly. Size is omitted from some rows. Given values are once, few, many or a class for expanded clones.

v_call	clone_size	j_call	d_call	cdr3_aa	cdr3_nt
TRBV19	-	TRBJ1-6	-	CASSMAGVNSPLHF	TGTGCCAGTAGTATGGCAGGAGTGAATTCACCCCTCCACTTT
TRBV11-3	-	TRBJ1-3	-	CASSLQTTGTSGNTIYF	TGTGCCAGCAGCTTACAAACCACCGGGACATCTGGAAACACCATATATTTT
TRBV5-8	-	TRBJ1-1	-	CASSLREPSAFF	TGTGCCAGCAGCCTAAGGGAGCCTTCAGCTTTCTTT
TRBV18	-	TRBJ2-7	-	CASSPGQLEQYF	TGTGCCAGCTCACCTGGGCAGCTCGAGCAGTACTTC
TRBV6-2/TRBV6-3	-	TRBJ1-2	TRBD1	CASSGPTGVRGYTF	TGTGCCAGCAGTGGCCCGACAGGGGTTCGCGGCTACACCTTC
TRBV7-9	-	TRBJ1-2	TRBD1	CASRPDRGQGYTF	TGTGCCAGCAGACCCGACAGGGGGCAGGGCTACACCTTC
TRBV3-1/TRBV3-2	-	TRBJ1-6	-	CASSYKPNSPLHF	TGTGCCAGCAGCTACAAGCCCAATTCACCCCTCCACTTT
TRBV4-1	-	TRBJ2-3	-	CASSRDELTDTQYF	TGCGCCAGCAGCCGGGACGAGCTAACAGATACGCAGTATTTT
TRBV14	once	TRBJ2-7	-	CASSQDRDLKGDEQYF	TGTGCCAGCAGCCAAGATCGGGACCTGAAAGGGGACGAGCAGTACTTC
TRBV19	-	TRBJ1-4	-	CASSIGGQSNEKLFF	TGTGCCAGTAGTATAGGAGGGCAGAGTAATGAAAAACTGTTTTTT
TRBV7-9	few	TRBJ1-6	-	CASSLTGVSSPLHF	TGTGCCAGCAGCTTAACCGGGGTCAGTTCACCCCTCCACTTT
TRBV9	-	TRBJ2-1	-	CASSVVDFSYNEQFF	TGTGCCAGCAGCGTAGTGGACTTCTCCTACAATGAGCAGTTCTTC
TRBV5-1	-	TRBJ2-2	TRBD1	CASSLVAGGAVGELFF	TGCGCCAGCAGCTTGGTGGCAGGGGGCGCGGTCGGGGAGCTGTTTTTT
TRBV6-5	-	TRBJ1-6	-	CASSSSREAHSPLHF	TGTGCCAGCAGCTCCTCCAGGGAGGCCCATTCACCCCTCCACTTT
TRBV27	-	TRBJ1-5	-	CASSSDSNQPQHF	TGTGCCAGCAGTTCCGATAGCAATCAGCCCCAGCATTTT
TRBV7-6	-	TRBJ1-1	TRBD1	CASSSTGDEAFF	TGTGCCAGCAGCTCGACAGGGGATGAAGCTTTCTTT
TRBV11-3	-	TRBJ2-2	TRBD2	CASSLGLAGGAGELFF	TGTGCCAGCAGCTTAGGCCTAGCGGGGGGTGCCGGGGAGCTGTTTTTT
TRBV11-3	-	TRBJ2-5	TRBD2	CASSLEGSGGLWETQYF	TGTGCCAGCAGCTTAGAAGGAAGCGGGGGGCTCTGGGAGACCCAGTACTTC
TRBV6-2/TRBV6-3	few	TRBJ1-5	-	CASSYWGSNQPQHF	TGTGCCAGCAGTTATTGGGGGAGCAATCAGCCCCAGCATTTT
TRBV21-1	-	TRBJ2-1	-	CARGRGYLYNEQFF	TGTGCCAGGGGACGGGGCTACCTTTACAATGAGCAGTTCTTC
TRBV9	-	TRBJ1-1	-	CASSYGSDTEAFF	TGTGCCAGCAGCTACGGCAGCGACACTGAAGCTTTCTTT
TRBV20-1	-	TRBJ1-4	-	CIGGKKLFF	TGCATAGGGGGGAAAAAACTGTTTTTT
TRBV18	-	TRBJ2-7	TRBD1	CASSPDRALTYEQYF	TGTGCCAGCTCACCTGACAGGGCGTTGACCTACGAGCAGTACTTC
TRBV7-2	-	TRBJ1-1	-	CASSLAQAVGTEAFF	TGTGCCAGCAGCTTAGCCCAGGCGGTGGGAACTGAAGCTTTCTTT
TRBV2	once	TRBJ2-3	-	CASTPGADTQYF	TGTGCCAGCACCCCGGGAGCAGATACGCAGTATTTT
TRBV30	-	TRBJ1-1	-	CASGRRGTEAFF	TGTGCCTCAGGACGGCGGGGCACTGAAGCTTTCTTT
TRBV21-1	-	TRBJ2-7	-	CASQTGGGFYEQYF	TGTGCCAGTCAAACAGGGGGCGGCTTCTACGAGCAGTACTTC